The T cell receptor (beta chain) under discussion was sequenced for a study of blood T cell repertoires in COVID-19. CDR3 length: 16 amino acids. Germline V gives CDR1 LGHNA, CDR2 YNFKEQ. V dropped 0 bases and J dropped 6; count of bases not matched to a gene: 8. Generated by immunoSEQ multiplex PCR, the TCRdb table keeps only in-frame clones and is missing some. In the table there are about 250,000 clones, about 84% of which are singletons. The clonotype was recovered from a woman over 75 with acute or convalescent COVID-19. The sample comprised peripheral blood. The chain couples TRBV4-2 to TRBJ2-7, with 10 bases identical to TRBD2. DNA of the CDR3: TGTGCCAGCAGCCAAGATAGGAGCGGGAGGGCCCTCGAGCAGTACTTC. It is translated as CASSQDRSGRALEQYF.